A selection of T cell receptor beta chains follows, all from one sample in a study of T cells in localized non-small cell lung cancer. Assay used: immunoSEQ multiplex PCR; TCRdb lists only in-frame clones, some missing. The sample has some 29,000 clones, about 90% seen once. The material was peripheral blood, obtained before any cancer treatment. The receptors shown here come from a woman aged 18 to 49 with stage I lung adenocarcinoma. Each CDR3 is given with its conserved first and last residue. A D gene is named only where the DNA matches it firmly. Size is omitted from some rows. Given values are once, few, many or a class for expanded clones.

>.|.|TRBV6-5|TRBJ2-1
TGTGCCAGCAGGGAGGACAGAGTGAAGTACAATGAGCAGTTCTTC
CASREDRVKYNEQFF
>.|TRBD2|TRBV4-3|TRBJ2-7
TGCGCCAGCAGCCGGACTAGCGGCTACGAGCAGTACTTC
CASSRTSGYEQYF
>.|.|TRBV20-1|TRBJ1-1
TGCAGTGTTGAAGAAGCTTTCTTT
CSVEEAFF
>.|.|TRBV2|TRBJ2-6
TGTGCCAGCAGTAAATACCAGACCTCTGGGGCCAACGTCCTGACTTTC
CASSKYQTSGANVLTF
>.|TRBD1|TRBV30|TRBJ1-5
TGTGCCTGGAGTGCAGGGGGAAATAGCAATCAGCCCCAGCATTTT
CAWSAGGNSNQPQHF
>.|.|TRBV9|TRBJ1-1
TGTGCCAGCAGCGTAGGGTCCAGGGTCACTGAAGCTTTCTTT
CASSVGSRVTEAFF
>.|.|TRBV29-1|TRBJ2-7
TGCAGCTCTGAAGATCTGGGCAGGGTCTCCTACGAGCAGTACTTC
CSSEDLGRVSYEQYF
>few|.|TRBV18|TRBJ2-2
TGTGCCAGCTCGTACTACAGGGAAACCGGGGAGCTGTTTTTT
CASSYYRETGELFF
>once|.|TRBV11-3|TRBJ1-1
TGTGCCAGCAGCTTAGTTATGAACACTGAAGCTTTCTTT
CASSLVMNTEAFF
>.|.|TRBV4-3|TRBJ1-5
TGCGCCAGCAGCCAAGATTGGGGGTTCCGGCAGCCCCAGCATTTT
CASSQDWGFRQPQHF
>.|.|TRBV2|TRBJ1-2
TGTGCCAGCAGGCCGGGGGGTAACTATGGCTACACCTTC
CASRPGGNYGYTF
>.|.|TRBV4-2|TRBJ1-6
TGTGCCAGCAGCCAAGTACAGGGCAAGGACCTCCACTTT
CASSQVQGKDLHF
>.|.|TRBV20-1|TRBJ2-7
TGCAGTGCTAGTAGGCTAGGTGAGCAGTACTTC
CSASRLGEQYF
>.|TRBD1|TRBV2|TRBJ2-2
TGTGCCAGCAGTGAATCCGTGACAGGGGACGGGGAGCTGTTTTTT
CASSESVTGDGELFF
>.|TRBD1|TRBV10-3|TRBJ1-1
TGTGCCATGTCACTTGAACCTACAGGGGCTGAAGCTTTCTTT
CAMSLEPTGAEAFF
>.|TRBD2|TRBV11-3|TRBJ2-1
TGTGCCAGCAGCTTAGATCCGGGACTAGCGGACAATGAGCAGTTCTTC
CASSLDPGLADNEQFF
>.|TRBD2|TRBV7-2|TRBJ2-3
TGTGCCAGCAGCTCCATAGCGGGATTCACAGATACGCAGTATTTT
CASSSIAGFTDTQYF
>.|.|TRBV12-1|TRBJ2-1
TGTGCCAGCAGCCCGAGACTAGCGGGAGGCCATCGCTCCTACAATGAGCAGTTCTTC
CASSPRLAGGHRSYNEQFF
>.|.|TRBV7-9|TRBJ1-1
TGTGCCAGCAGCACCCTGGCTGTCCGCAGGATGAACACTGAAGCTTTCTTT
CASSTLAVRRMNTEAFF
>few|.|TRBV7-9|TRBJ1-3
TGTGCCAGCAGCTTAGAAGTAGGGGCTGGAAACACCATATATTTT
CASSLEVGAGNTIYF
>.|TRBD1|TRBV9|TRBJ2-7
TGTGCCAGCAGCACCTCAGGGGGCAGCGAGCAGTACTTC
CASSTSGGSEQYF
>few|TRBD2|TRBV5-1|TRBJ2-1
TGCGCCAGCAGCCCGCTTCCTGGCGGGAGTTACAATGAGCAGTTCTTC
CASSPLPGGSYNEQFF
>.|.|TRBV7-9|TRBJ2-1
TGTGCCAGCAGCCTCGGTAGCTTCAATGAGCAGTTCTTC
CASSLGSFNEQFF
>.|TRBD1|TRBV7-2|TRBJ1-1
TGTGCCAGCAGCTCAGGGGGAGGGATTAGCACTGAAGCTTTCTTT
CASSSGGGISTEAFF
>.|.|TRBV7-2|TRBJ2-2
TGTGCCAGCTCCTCCGGCTGGGGGGAGCTGTTTTTT
CASSSGWGELFF
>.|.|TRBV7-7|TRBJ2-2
TGTGCTAGCAGCTTAGAGGGGGAGGTGGACACCGGGGAGCTGTTTTTT
CASSLEGEVDTGELFF
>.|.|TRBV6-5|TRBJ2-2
TGTGCCAGCAGTGGGGCCTCGAACACCGGGGAGCTGTTTTTT
CASSGASNTGELFF
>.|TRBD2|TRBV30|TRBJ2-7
TGTGCCTGGATGCTAGCGGGAGGCTACGAGCAGTACTTC
CAWMLAGGYEQYF
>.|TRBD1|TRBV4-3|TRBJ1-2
TGCGCCAGCAGCCAAGGCCCACAGGGGAACTATGGCTACACCTTC
CASSQGPQGNYGYTF
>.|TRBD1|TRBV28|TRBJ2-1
TGTGCCAGCAGATCCGGCGGGACAGGGTTTTTTGAGCAGTTCTTC
CASRSGGTGFFEQFF
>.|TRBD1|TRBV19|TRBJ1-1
TGTGCCACCAGGGGGGTATTTACACGAAACACTGAAGCTTTCTTT
CATRGVFTRNTEAFF
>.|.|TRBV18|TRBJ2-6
TGTGCCAGCTCACCGGGATTACTCTCTGGGGCCAACGTCCTGACTTTC
CASSPGLLSGANVLTF
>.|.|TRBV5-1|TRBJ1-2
TGCGCCAGCAGCTTTCAGGGCAGGGAATATGGCTACACCTTC
CASSFQGREYGYTF
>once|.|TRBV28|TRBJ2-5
TGTGCCAGCAGTCCTGGACAGAGTCAAGAGACCCAGTACTTC
CASSPGQSQETQYF
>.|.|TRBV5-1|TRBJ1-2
TGCGCCAGCAGCTTGGGGTTACAGACTAACTATGGCTACACCTTC
CASSLGLQTNYGYTF
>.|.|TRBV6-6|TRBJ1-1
TGTGCCAGCAGTTACGCCAGGGGGAACACTGAAGCTTTCTTT
CASSYARGNTEAFF
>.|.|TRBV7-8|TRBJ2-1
TGTGCCAGCAGCTTATTTAGCAGCTCCTACAATGAGCAGTTCTTC
CASSLFSSSYNEQFF
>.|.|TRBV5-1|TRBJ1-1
TGCGCCAGCAGAGCCCCTCTACAAGGGACTGAAGCTTTCTTT
CASRAPLQGTEAFF
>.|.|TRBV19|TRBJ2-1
TGTGCCAGTAGAAGTAGCAATGAGCAGTTCTTC
CASRSSNEQFF
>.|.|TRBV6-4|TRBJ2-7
TGTGCCAGCAGTGCACCGCCGGCAGCATACGAGCAGTACTTC
CASSAPPAAYEQYF
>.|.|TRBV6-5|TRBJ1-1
TGTGCCAGCAGTTATGAGTCCGGGACACCGAACACTGAAGCTTTCTTT
CASSYESGTPNTEAFF
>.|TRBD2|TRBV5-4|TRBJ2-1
TGTGCCAGCAGTCCCGGGGGGGAATACAATGAGCAGTTCTTC
CASSPGGEYNEQFF
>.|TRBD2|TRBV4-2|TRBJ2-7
TGTGCCAGCAGCCACCGACTAGCGGATAATTACGAGCAGTACTTC
CASSHRLADNYEQYF
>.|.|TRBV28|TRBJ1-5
TGTGCCAGCAGTGTGGGCCCCCCGGGGAGCAATCAGCCCCAGCATTTT
CASSVGPPGSNQPQHF
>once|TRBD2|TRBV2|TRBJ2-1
TGTGCCAGCAGTCCATTAGCGGGAGACCTCAATGAGCAGTTCTTC
CASSPLAGDLNEQFF
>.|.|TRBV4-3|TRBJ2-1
TGCGCCAGCTCGCGGAGCTCCTACAATGAGCAGTTCTTC
CASSRSSYNEQFF
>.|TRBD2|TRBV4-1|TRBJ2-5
TGCGCCAGCAGCCAAGGAAGACTAGCGGGAGTGATCATCGGAGAGACCCAGTACTTC
CASSQGRLAGVIIGETQYF
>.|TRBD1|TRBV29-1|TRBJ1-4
TGCAGCGTGATGACAGGGGGCAGTGAAAAACTGTTTTTT
CSVMTGGSEKLFF
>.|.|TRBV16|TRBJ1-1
TGTGCCAGCAGCCAATCCAGGGTTCTGAACACTGAAGCTTTCTTT
CASSQSRVLNTEAFF
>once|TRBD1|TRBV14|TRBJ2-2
TGTGCCAGCAGCCAGACAGGGGTTTCCAACACCGGGGAGCTGTTTTTT
CASSQTGVSNTGELFF
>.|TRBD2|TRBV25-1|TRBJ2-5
TGTGCCAGCAGTGAGCCTACTAGCGGCCAAGAGACCCAGTACTTC
CASSEPTSGQETQYF
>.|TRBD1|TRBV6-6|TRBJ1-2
TGTGCCAGCAGCCAACCAACCGGGACAGGGTATGGCTACACCTTC
CASSQPTGTGYGYTF
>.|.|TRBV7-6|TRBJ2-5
TGTGCCAGCAGCTTAGCGGGAGGGGGTGAGACCCAGTACTTC
CASSLAGGGETQYF